These T cell receptor beta chains were read from a single sample in a study of OX40 agonist ivuxolimab in advanced cancers. The table came from immunoSEQ multiplex PCR; TCRdb's copy has only in-frame clones and leaves some out. The data contain some 79,000 clones, about 88% of them singletons. The starting material was CD4+ or CD8+ T cells sorted from blood, obtained in a trial of the OX40 agonist ivuxolimab. These TCRs come from an adult with an advanced solid tumor such as melanoma, head and neck, liver or kidney cancer. Both conserved end residues are part of each CDR3. Fields, in order: CDR3 length, V gene, J gene, CDR3 protein.

>16|TRBV11-3|TRBJ2-1
CASSLRASGTYNEQFF
>15|TRBV4-2|TRBJ2-1
CASSPDGGAYNEQFF
>12|TRBV13|TRBJ2-7
CASSSSWGEQYF
>19|TRBV7-2|TRBJ2-3
CASSSRAGFFRASTDTQYF
>16|TRBV9|TRBJ1-3
CASSVASVRSGNTIYF
>20|TRBV5-5|TRBJ2-6
CASSLAGAGSQSSGANVLTF
>15|TRBV19|TRBJ2-1
CATGLAGGPYNEQFF
>18|TRBV27|TRBJ1-1
CASSLVGHPRWLNTEAFF
>13|TRBV2|TRBJ2-5
CASSRNTQETQYF
>14|TRBV28|TRBJ1-1
CASSRAGGNTEAFF
>14|TRBV5-1|TRBJ2-1
CASSLVVGNNEQFF
>14|TRBV28|TRBJ1-1
CASSLWGQGTEAFF
>14|TRBV29-1|TRBJ1-1
CSATASDRVIEAFF
>13|TRBV5-1|TRBJ1-3
CASSLAGMGTIYF
>16|TRBV18|TRBJ2-1
CASSPPGSLSYNEQFF
>14|TRBV27|TRBJ2-1
CASSKTGLYNEQFF
>15|TRBV7-9|TRBJ2-7
CASSPRAGGLNEQYF
>15|TRBV7-2|TRBJ2-7
CASSLGLPEVGEQYF
>15|TRBV19|TRBJ2-7
CASSTTAGDTYEQYF
>13|TRBV7-9|TRBJ2-5
CASSWETIGTQYF
>15|TRBV5-1|TRBJ2-5
CASSLGQGKWETQYF
>14|TRBV7-6|TRBJ2-7
CASSPGTAWDEQYF
>16|TRBV10-3|TRBJ2-2
CAISDRDRLNTGELFF
>14|TRBV7-8|TRBJ2-3
CASSLSTVTDTQYF
>14|TRBV7-3|TRBJ2-5
CASSPTGLQETQYF
>14|TRBV27|TRBJ2-7
CASKPDTGRYEQYF
>13|TRBV28|TRBJ1-2
CASLTGGAYGYTF
>12|TRBV2|TRBJ1-5
CASSGGNQPQHF
>14|TRBV18|TRBJ2-1
CASSPPEGRHEQFF
>16|TRBV5-1|TRBJ2-5
CASSLGSNGKQETQYF
>15|TRBV29-1|TRBJ1-2
CSVDRQGSLIHGYTF
>14|TRBV5-1|TRBJ1-4
CASSPGTEGGKLFF
>15|TRBV19|TRBJ2-1
CASSMEGSSYNEQFF
>15|TRBV6-5|TRBJ1-5
CASRRGTGPDQPQHF
>16|TRBV19|TRBJ1-5
CASMATAGTSNQPQHF
>17|TRBV19|TRBJ2-1
CASSIVQGGFPGNEQFF
>14|TRBV18|TRBJ2-5
CASSPPQGQETQYF
>15|TRBV10-3|TRBJ2-1
CAISRTSGTNNEQFF
>16|TRBV19|TRBJ2-6
CASSWNLGSGANVLTF
>15|TRBV7-9|TRBJ2-3
CASIGTSGNADTQYF
>16|TRBV29-1|TRBJ1-1
CSVEDARGKANTEAFF
>14|TRBV6-1|TRBJ2-7
CASSPSVSRYEQYF
>21|TRBV21-1|TRBJ2-1
CASSKSEKGLAGVRSYNEQFF
>12|TRBV6-1|TRBJ2-7
CASTFGGIAQYF
>14|TRBV2|TRBJ2-1
CASTRDLRGDEQFF
>15|TRBV9|TRBJ1-1
CASSPQGGANTEAFF
>13|TRBV28|TRBJ2-7
CASSLEGDYEQYF
>17|TRBV5-1|TRBJ2-1
CASSPNLRDRGVNEQFF
>14|TRBV25-1|TRBJ1-1
CASSEVGSNTEAFF
>12|TRBV19|TRBJ2-2
CASSPSIGELFF
>12|TRBV2|TRBJ1-5
CASGFLNQPQHF
>16|TRBV15|TRBJ2-3
CATSRDQGPGADTQYF
>15|TRBV6-5|TRBJ1-2
CASTNPGQGASGYTF
>15|TRBV15|TRBJ1-4
CATSRGGTENEKLFF
>10|TRBV6-1|TRBJ2-7
CASSEYEQYF
>15|TRBV25-1|TRBJ2-1
CASSVSGSLSDEQFF
>14|TRBV25-1|TRBJ2-1
CVSRGWVVGHEQFF